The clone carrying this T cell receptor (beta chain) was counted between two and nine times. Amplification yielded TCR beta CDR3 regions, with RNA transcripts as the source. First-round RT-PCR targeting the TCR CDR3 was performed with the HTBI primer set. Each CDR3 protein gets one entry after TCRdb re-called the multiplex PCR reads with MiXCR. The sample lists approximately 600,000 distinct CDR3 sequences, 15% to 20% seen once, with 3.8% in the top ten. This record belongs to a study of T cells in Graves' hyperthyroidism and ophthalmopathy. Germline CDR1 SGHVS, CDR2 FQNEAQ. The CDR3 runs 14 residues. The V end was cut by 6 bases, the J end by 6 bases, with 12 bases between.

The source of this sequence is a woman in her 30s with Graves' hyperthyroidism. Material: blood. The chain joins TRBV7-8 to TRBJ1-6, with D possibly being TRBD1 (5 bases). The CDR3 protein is CASSSGRINSPLHF. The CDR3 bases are TGTGCCAGCAGTTCAGGGAGGATTAATTCACCCCTCCACTTT.